This T cell receptor (beta chain) was observed in a study of early T cells in non-severe SARS-CoV-2 infection. Study summary: It was bulk RNA from unsorted whole blood that was sequenced, and the chains were unpaired. Study-level findings and limits: A preference for anti-spike CD8 responses marked VDJdb matching, which missed private and CD4 specificities.

This clonotype has a count of ten or more. Its target is unknown. The junction departs from the called germline gene at one end, perhaps through a read error. Germline lookup yields CDR1 SGHRS and CDR2 YFSETQ. The CDR3 spans 12 residues. As part of library construction, unique molecular identifiers were attached to individual cDNA molecules. TCRdb ran MiXCR on the 5' RACE reads and lists one entry per CDR3 protein. The sample includes about 90,000 distinct CDR3 sequences, roughly 12% of them seen just once. The TCR was taken from an adult who was a healthcare worker with PCR-confirmed SARS-CoV-2 infection or an uninfected control (not recorded which). Specimen: whole blood, collected at baseline. V is TRBV5-1 and J is TRBJ2-3, with unresolved D. In DNA, the CDR3 is TGTGCCAGCTCTCTTAGCACAGATACGCAGTATTTT. Amino acid sequence: CASSLSTDTQYF.